Shown below are 8 T cell receptor beta chains from a single sample sequenced in a study of blood T cell repertoires in COVID-19. Generated by immunoSEQ multiplex PCR, the TCRdb table keeps only in-frame clones and is missing some. The data contain roughly 100,000 clones, 84% of them seen just once; the ten biggest clones take up less than 2%. The specimen sequenced was peripheral blood. These receptors originate from a man in his 70s with active or convalescent COVID-19.

This chain joins TRBV24-1 and TRBJ2-5, with a weak D call TRBD2 (5 bases). The CDR3 totals 13 residues. Looked up from germline, CDR1 is KGHDR and CDR2 is SFDVKD. Trimming removed 0 bases at V and 5 bases at J, with 6 bases between. The CDR3 region has the DNA TGTGCCACCAGTGATTTGAAGCGGGAGACCCAGTACTTC. This sequence encodes CATSDLKRETQYF.

This chain uses TRBV6-1 with TRBJ1-1; D uncertain. Between the trimmed V and J ends, which lost 0 bases and 6 bases, there was a span of 17 bases. Per germline, CDR1 MNHNS and CDR2 SASEGT. The CDR3 length is 16 residues. CDR3 DNA sequence: TGTGCCAGCAGTGAAGCGCTGGGCCAAGGGAGGCCTGAAGCTTTCTTT. Translation gives CASSEALGQGRPEAFF.

This clone was observed a single time. The genes are TRBV7-6 and TRBJ2-5, with 7 nucleotides matching TRBD2. The CDR3 is 13 amino acids. Unmatched junction bases numbered 3, after V lost 5 bases and J lost 3 bases. The V gene's germline CDR1 is SGHVS and CDR2 FNYEAQ. CDR3 sequence: CASSHLAEETQYF. CDR3 DNA: TGTGCCAGCAGCCATCTAGCGGAAGAGACCCAGTACTTC.

Worth noting for this clone: The junction departs from germline at one end; a sequencing error may be responsible. The chain joins TRBV5-5 to TRBJ1-5; perhaps TRBD1 as D (6 bases). The V gene's germline CDR1 is SGHKS and CDR2 YYEKEE (reference sequence). CDR3 length: 15 residues. The CDR3 DNA follows: TGTGCCCGCAGCCGGGGAGGGGGGGCCAATCAGCCCCAGCATTTT. Residues: CARSRGGGANQPQHF. Complete variable domain (other parts from reference TRBV5-5 and TRBJ1-5): DAGVTQSPTHLIKTRGQQVTLRCSPISGHKSVSWYQQVLGQGPQFIFQYYEKEERGRGNFPDRFSARQFPNYSSELNVNALLLGDSALYLCARSRGGGANQPQHFGDGTRLSIL.

V usage is TRBV19 and J usage is TRBJ1-1; D is unclear. Germline V CDR1 and CDR2: LNHDA, SQIVND (reference sequence). The ends were cut back, 6 bases at V and 4 bases at J, with 9 bases in the middle. This CDR3 contains 12 residues. CDR3 residues: CASRQRATEAFF. DNA of the CDR3: TGTGCCAGTAGGCAGCGTGCCACTGAAGCTTTCTTT.

The chain couples TRBV5-1 to TRBJ2-7; 12 bases align to TRBD1. CDR1 SGHRS and CDR2 YFSETQ come from the germline V gene. CDR3 length: 16 residues. J lost 4 bases, V lost 0 bases, and 5 bases had no gene match. CDR3 sequence reads: CASSLAPGQGAYEQYF. DNA for the CDR3: TGCGCCAGCAGCTTGGCCCCGGGACAGGGGGCTTACGAGCAGTACTTC.

J is TRBJ2-7 and V is TRBV6-6; a possible D gene is TRBD2 (6 bases). Germline CDR1 is MNHNY and CDR2 is SVGAGI (reference sequence). Deletions cut 4 bases from V and 3 bases from J, with 19 bases between. The CDR3 runs 16 residues. CDR3 nucleotide sequence: TGTGCCAGCAGTTTCCTAACCGGGACTGGGGTCTACGAGCAGTACTTC. Amino acid sequence: CASSFLTGTGVYEQYF.

This clone was counted once. The gene calls are TRBV6-5 and TRBJ2-2, with D possibly being TRBD2 (5 bases). The V and J ends lost 2 bases and 7 bases respectively, with 8 bases between them. Germline V gene data show CDR1 as MNHEY and CDR2 as SVGAGI. This CDR3 spans 13 amino acids. DNA of the CDR3: TGTGCCAGCAGTTACGGACTTCACGGGGAGCTGTTTTTT. Its protein is CASSYGLHGELFF.